This entry lists 2 T cell receptor beta chains sequenced from one sample in a study of T cell responses to AZD1222 COVID-19 vaccine. Assay: immunoSEQ multiplex PCR; the TCRdb copy retains only in-frame clones and omits some. The sample gives about 130,000 clones, over 75% of which show up once; about 20% is in the top ten. Specimen: peripheral blood, collected on day 0 of AZD1222 vaccination. These receptors all stem from an adult in good health.

V usage is TRBV28 and J usage is TRBJ2-7; D is perhaps TRBD1 (7 bases). The CDR3 extends over 15 amino acids. V was clipped by 4 bases and J by 3 bases, with 16 bases between them. In germline, CDR1 is MDHEN, CDR2 SYDVKM. CDR3 coding DNA: TGTGCCAGCAGTTCGACAGGGAGGACTATCTACGAGCAGTACTTC. Protein product: CASSSTGRTIYEQYF.

V gene TRBV19 combines with J gene TRBJ1-2; TRBD1 might be the D (5 bases). Germline loops: CDR1 LNHDA, CDR2 SQIVND (reference sequence). Trimming took 5 bases from V and 7 from J, leaving 17 bases between them. The CDR3 loop spans 14 amino acids. CDR3 loop: CASSVWGGVGGYTF. CDR3 sequence (DNA): TGTGCCAGTAGTGTTTGGGGGGGAGTCGGTGGCTACACCTTC.